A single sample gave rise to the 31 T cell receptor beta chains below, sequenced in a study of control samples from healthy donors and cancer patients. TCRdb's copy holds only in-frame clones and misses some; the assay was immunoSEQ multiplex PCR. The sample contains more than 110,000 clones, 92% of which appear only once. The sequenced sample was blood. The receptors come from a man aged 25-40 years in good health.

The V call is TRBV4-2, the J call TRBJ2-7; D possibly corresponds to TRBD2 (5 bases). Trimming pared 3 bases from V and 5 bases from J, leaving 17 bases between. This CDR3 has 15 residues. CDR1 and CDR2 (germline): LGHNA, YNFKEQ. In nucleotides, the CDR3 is TGTGCCAGCAGCCAGGATGGTGGGTTGACTAACGAGCAGTACTTC. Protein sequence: CASSQDGGLTNEQYF.

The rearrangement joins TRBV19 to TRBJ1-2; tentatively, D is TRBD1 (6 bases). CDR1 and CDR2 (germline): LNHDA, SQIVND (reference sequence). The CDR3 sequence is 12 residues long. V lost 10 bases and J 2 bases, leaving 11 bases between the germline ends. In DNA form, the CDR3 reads TGTGCCATAGCCGACAGGAACTATGGCTACACCTTC. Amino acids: CAIADRNYGYTF.

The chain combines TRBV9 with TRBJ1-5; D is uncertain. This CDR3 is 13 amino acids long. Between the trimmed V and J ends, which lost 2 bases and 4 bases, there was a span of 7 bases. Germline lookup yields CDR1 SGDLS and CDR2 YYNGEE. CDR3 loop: CASSVDPNQPQHF. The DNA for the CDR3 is TGTGCCAGCAGCGTTGACCCGAATCAGCCCCAGCATTTT.

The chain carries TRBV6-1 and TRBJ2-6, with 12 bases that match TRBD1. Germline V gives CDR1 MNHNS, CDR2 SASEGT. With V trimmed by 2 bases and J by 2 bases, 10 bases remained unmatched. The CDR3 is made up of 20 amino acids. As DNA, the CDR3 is TGTGCCAGCAGTGAATACGGGACAGGGGGCGACCTTGCTGGGGCCAACGTCCTGACTTTC. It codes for CASSEYGTGGDLAGANVLTF.

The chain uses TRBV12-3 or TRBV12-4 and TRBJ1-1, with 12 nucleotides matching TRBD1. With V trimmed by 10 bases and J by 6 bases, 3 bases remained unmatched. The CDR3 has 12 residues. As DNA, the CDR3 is TGTGCCACCGGGACAGGGGGCTCTGAAGCTTTCTTT. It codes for CATGTGGSEAFF.

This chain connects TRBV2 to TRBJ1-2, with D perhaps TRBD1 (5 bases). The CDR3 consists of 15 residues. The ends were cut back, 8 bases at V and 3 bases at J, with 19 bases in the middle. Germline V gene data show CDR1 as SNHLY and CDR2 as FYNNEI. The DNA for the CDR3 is TGTGCCAGCGGAGACGGAGGGGCGGTGGACTATGGCTACACCTTC. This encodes CASGDGGAVDYGYTF.

The DNA of the CDR3 is TGTGCCAGCAGCGTATCCGGTTTCCTAAAAGAGACCCAGTACTTC. It yields the protein CASSVSGFLKETQYF. This chain connects TRBV9 to TRBJ2-5; D remains ambiguous. The length of the CDR3 is 15 residues. The germline V gene has CDR1 SGDLS and CDR2 YYNGEE. V dropped 1 base and J dropped 3 bases, with 13 bases sitting between them.

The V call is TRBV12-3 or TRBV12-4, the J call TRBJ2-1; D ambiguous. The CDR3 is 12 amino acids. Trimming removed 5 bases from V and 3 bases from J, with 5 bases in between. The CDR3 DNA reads TGTGCCAGCAGTCGAGTCTACAATGAGCAGTTCTTC. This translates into CASSRVYNEQFF.

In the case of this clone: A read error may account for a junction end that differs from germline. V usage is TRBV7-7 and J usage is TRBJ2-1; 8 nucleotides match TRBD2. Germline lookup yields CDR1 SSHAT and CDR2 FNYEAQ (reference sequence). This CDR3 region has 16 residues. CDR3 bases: TGTGCTAGCAGCTTAGTAGCGGGGCAGGCCTACAATGAGCAGTTCTTC. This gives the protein CASSLVAGQAYNEQFF.

The CDR3 bases are TGTGCCAGCAGCCAAGATTGGAGGGGTGGCAATCAGCCCCAGCATTTT. The encoded protein is CASSQDWRGGNQPQHF. The chain combines TRBV4-2 with TRBJ1-5; weak D call: TRBD1 (5 bases). V was pared by 0 bases and J by 2 bases, with 11 bases between. This CDR3 has 16 amino acids. CDR1 and CDR2 from the germline V gene are LGHNA and YNFKEQ.

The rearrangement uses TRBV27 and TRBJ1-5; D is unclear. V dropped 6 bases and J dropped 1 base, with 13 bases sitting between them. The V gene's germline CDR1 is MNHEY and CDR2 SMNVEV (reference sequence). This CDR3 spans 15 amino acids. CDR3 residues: CASRGYGESNQPQHF. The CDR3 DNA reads TGTGCCAGCAGGGGGTACGGGGAAAGCAATCAGCCCCAGCATTTT.

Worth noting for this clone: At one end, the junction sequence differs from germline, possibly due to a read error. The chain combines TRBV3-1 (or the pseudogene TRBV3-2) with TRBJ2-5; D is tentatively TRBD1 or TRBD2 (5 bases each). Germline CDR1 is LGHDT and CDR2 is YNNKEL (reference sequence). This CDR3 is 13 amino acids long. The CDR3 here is CASGQRGEETQYF. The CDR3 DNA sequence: TGTGCCAGCGGCCAAAGGGGAGAGGAGACCCAGTACTTC.

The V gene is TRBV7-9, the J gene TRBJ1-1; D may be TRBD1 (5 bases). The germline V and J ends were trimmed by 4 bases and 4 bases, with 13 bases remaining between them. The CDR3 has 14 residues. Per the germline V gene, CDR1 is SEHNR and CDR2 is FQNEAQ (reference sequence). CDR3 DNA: TGTGCCAGCAGCTCTCAGGGTGGGTTCACTGAAGCTTTCTTT. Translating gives CASSSQGGFTEAFF.

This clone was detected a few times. CDR3 region: CASRQGFTEAFF. CDR3 sequence (DNA): TGTGCCAGCAGACAGGGTTTCACTGAAGCTTTCTTT. The rearrangement uses TRBV11-2 and TRBJ1-1; D perhaps matches TRBD1 (6 bases). CDR1 and CDR2 from the germline V gene are SGHAT and FQNNGV. CDR3 length: 12 amino acids. V dropped 6 bases and J dropped 4 bases, with 9 bases sitting between them.

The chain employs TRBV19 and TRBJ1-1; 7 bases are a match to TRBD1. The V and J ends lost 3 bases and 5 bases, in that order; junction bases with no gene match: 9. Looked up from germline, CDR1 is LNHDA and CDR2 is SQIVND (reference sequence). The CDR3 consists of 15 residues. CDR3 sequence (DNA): TGTGCCAGTAGTATGTTGAGGGGGCTGGGAACTGAAGCTTTCTTT. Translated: CASSMLRGLGTEAFF.

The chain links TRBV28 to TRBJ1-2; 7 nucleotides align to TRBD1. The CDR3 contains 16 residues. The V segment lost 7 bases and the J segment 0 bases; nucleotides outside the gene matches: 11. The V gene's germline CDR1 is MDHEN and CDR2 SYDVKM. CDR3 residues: CASKYGTANPNYGYTF. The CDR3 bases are TGTGCCAGCAAGTATGGGACAGCTAACCCTAACTATGGCTACACCTTC.

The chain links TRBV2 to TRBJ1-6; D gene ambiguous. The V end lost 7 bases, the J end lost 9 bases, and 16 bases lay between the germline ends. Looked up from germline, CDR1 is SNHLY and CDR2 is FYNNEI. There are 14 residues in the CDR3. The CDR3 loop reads CASKLRTVGSPLHF. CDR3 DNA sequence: TGTGCCAGCAAGCTACGGACGGTGGGTTCACCCCTCCACTTT. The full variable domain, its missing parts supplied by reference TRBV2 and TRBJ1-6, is EPEVTQTPSHQVTQMGQEVILRCVPISNHLYFYWYRQILGQKVEFLVSFYNNEISEKSEIFDDQFSVERPDGSNFTLKIRSTKLEDSAMYFCASKLRTVGSPLHFGNGTRLTVT.

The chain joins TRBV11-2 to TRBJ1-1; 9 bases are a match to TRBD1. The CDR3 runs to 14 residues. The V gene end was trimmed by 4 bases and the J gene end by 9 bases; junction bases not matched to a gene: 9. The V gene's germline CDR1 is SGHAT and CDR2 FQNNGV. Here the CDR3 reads CASSSQGARGKAFF. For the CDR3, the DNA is TGTGCCAGCAGCTCACAGGGGGCTAGGGGTAAAGCTTTCTTT.

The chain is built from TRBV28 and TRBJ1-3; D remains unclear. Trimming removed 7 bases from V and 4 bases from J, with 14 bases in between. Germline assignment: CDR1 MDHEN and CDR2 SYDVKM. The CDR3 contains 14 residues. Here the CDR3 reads CASTWVLGGNTIYF. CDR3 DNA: TGTGCCAGCACATGGGTTTTGGGAGGAAACACCATATATTTT.

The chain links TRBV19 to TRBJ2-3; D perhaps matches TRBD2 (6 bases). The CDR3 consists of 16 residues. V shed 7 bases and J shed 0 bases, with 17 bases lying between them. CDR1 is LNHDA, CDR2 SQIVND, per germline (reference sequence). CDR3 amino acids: CASNRRSGPSTDTQYF. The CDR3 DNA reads TGTGCCAGTAATAGACGCAGCGGGCCTAGCACAGATACGCAGTATTTT.

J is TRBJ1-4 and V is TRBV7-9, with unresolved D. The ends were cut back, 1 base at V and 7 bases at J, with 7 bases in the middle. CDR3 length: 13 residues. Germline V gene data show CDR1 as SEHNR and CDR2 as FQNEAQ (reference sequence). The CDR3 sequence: CASSLGKIEKLFF. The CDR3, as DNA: TGTGCCAGCAGCTTAGGCAAAATTGAAAAACTGTTTTTT.

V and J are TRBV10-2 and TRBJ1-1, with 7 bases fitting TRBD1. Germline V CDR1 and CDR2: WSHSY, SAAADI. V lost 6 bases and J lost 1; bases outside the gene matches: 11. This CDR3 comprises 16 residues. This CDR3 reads CASSRGNRGWNTEAFF. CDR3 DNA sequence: TGCGCCAGCAGCAGAGGAAACAGGGGTTGGAACACTGAAGCTTTCTTT.

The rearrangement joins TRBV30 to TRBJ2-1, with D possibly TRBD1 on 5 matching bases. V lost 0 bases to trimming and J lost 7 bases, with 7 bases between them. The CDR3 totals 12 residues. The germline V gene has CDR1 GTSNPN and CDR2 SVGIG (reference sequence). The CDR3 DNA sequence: TGTGCCTGGAGTGTCCAGGGTAATGAGCAGTTCTTC. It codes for CAWSVQGNEQFF.

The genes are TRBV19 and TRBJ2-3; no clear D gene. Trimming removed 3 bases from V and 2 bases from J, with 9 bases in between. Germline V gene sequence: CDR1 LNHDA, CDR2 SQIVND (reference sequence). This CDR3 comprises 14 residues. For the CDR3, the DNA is TGTGCCAGTAGTATCTTCCTGGTCACAGATACGCAGTATTTT. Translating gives CASSIFLVTDTQYF.

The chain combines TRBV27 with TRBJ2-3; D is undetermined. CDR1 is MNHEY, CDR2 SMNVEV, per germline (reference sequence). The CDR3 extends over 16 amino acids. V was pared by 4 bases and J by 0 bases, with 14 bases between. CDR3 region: CASSSPAATSTDTQYF. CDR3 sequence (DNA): TGTGCCAGCAGTTCCCCGGCAGCGACTAGCACAGATACGCAGTATTTT.

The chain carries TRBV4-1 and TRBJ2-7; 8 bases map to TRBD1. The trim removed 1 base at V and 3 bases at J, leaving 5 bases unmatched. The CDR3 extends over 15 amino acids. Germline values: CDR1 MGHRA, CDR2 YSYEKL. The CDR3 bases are TGCGCCAGCAGCCAAGGGGAACAGGGGGTCTACGAGCAGTACTTC. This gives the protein CASSQGEQGVYEQYF.

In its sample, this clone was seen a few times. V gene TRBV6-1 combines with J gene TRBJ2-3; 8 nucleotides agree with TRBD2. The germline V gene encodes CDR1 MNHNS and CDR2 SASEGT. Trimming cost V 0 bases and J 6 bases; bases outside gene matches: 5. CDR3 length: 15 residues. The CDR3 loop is CASSEAPAGADTQYF. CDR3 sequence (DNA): TGTGCCAGCAGTGAAGCTCCAGCGGGAGCCGATACGCAGTATTTT.

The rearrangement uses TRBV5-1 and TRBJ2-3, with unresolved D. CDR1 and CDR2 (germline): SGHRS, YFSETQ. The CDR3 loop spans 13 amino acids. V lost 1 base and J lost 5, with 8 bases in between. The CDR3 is CASSLNRRDTQYF. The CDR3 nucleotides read TGCGCCAGCAGCTTGAACCGGAGAGATACGCAGTATTTT. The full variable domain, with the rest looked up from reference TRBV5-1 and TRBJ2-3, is KAGVTQTPRYLIKTRGQQVTLSCSPISGHRSVSWYQQTPGQGLQFLFEYFSETQRNKGNFPGRFSGRQFSNSRSEMNVSTLELGDSALYLCASSLNRRDTQYFGPGTRLTVL.

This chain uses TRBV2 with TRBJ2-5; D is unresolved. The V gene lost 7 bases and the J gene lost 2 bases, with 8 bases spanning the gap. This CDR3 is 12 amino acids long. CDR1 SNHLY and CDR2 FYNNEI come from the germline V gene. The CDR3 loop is CASTRSQETQYF. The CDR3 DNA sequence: TGTGCCAGCACCCGATCTCAAGAGACCCAGTACTTC.

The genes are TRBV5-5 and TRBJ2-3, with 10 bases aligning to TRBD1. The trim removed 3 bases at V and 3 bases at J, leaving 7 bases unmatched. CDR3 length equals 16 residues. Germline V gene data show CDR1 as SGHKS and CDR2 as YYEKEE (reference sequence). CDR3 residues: CASSSRRQGATDTQYF. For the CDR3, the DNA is TGTGCCAGCAGCTCCCGTAGACAGGGGGCGACAGATACGCAGTATTTT.

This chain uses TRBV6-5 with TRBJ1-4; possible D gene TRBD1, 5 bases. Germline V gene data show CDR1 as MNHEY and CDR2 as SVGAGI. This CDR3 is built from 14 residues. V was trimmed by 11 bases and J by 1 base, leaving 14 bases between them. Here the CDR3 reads CAARNQGTNEKLFF. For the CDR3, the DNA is TGTGCCGCCAGGAACCAGGGAACTAATGAAAAACTGTTTTTT.